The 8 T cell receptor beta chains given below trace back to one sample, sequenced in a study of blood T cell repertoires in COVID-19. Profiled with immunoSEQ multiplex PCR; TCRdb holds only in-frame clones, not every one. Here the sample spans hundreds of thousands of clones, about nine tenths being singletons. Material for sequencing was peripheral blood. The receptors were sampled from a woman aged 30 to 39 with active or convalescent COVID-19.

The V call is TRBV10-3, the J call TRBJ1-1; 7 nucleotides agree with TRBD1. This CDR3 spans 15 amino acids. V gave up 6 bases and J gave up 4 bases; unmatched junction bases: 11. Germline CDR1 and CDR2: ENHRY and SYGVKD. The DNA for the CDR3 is TGTGCCATCAGAACCGGGACAGAATCGAGCACTGAAGCTTTCTTT. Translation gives CAIRTGTESSTEAFF.

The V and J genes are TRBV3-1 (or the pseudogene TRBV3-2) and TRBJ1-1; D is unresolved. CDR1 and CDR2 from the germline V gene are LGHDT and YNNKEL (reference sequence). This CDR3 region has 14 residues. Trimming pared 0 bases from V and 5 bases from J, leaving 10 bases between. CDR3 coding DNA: TGTGCCAGCAGCCAAGATCTGGCCCCTACTGAAGCTTTCTTT. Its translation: CASSQDLAPTEAFF.

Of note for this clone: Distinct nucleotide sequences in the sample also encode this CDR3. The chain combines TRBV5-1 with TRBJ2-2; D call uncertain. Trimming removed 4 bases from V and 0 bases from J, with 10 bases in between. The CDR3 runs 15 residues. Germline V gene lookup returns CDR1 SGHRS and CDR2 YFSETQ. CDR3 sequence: CASSPRTANTGELFF. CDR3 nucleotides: TGCGCCAGCAGCCCTCGAACAGCGAACACCGGGGAGCTGTTTTTT.

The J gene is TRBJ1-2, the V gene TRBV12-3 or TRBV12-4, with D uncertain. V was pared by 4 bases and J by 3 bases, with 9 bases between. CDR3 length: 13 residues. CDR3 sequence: CASSSTRHYGYTF. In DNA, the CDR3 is TGTGCCAGCAGTTCGACAAGACACTATGGCTACACCTTC.

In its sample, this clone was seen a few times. Here the CDR3 reads CASSPLIDSTYEQYF. CDR3 DNA sequence: TGTGCCAGCAGCCCGTTGATAGACTCAACCTACGAGCAGTACTTC. The chain uses TRBV14 and TRBJ2-7; D is ambiguous. Per germline, CDR1 SGHDN and CDR2 FVKESK. V was cut by 4 bases and J by 2 bases, with 15 bases left in between. The CDR3 loop spans 15 amino acids.

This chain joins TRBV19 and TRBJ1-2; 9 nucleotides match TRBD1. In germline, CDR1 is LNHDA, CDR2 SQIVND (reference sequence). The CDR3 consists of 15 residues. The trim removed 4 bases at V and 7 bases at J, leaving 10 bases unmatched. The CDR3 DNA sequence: TGTGCCAGTAGTACCTCCGGGACAGGGACGAGTGGCTACACCTTC. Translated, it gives CASSTSGTGTSGYTF.

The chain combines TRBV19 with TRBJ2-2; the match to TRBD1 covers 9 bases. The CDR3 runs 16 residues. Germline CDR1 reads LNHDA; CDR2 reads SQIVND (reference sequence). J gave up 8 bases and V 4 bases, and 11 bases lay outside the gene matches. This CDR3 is CASSKPGQGGRGELFF. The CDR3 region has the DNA TGTGCCAGTAGTAAACCGGGACAGGGAGGTCGGGGGGAGCTGTTTTTT.

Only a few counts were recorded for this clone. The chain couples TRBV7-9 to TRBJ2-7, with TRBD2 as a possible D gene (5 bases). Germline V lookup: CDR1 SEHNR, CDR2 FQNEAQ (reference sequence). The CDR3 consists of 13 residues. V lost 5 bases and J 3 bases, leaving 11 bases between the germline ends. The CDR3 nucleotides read TGTGCCAGCAGCCTCAGGACTGGCTACGAGCAGTACTTC. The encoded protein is CASSLRTGYEQYF.